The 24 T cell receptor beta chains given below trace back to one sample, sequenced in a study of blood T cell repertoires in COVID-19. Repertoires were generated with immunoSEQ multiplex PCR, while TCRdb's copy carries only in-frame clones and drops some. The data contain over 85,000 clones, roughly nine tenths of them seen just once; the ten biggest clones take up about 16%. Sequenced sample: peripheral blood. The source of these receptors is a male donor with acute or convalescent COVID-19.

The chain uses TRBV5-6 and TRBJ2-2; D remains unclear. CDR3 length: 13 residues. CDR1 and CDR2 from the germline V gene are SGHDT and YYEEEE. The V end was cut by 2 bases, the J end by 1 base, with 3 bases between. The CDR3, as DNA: TGTGCCAGCAGCTTTCAGAACACCGGGGAGCTGTTTTTT. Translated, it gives CASSFQNTGELFF.

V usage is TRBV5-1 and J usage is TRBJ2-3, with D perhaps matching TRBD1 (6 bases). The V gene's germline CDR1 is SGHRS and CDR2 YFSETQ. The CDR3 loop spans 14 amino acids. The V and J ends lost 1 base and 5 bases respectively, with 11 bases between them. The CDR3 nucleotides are TGCGCCAGCAGCTTGCCAGGGGCGGGAGATACGCAGTATTTT. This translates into CASSLPGAGDTQYF.

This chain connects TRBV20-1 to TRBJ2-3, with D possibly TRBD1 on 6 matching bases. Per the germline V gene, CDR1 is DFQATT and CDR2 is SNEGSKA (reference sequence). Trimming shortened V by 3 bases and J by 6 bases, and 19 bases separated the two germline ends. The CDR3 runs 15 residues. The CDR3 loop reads CSASPTPTGRDTQYF. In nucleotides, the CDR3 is TGCAGTGCTAGTCCTACCCCGACAGGTCGGGATACGCAGTATTTT.

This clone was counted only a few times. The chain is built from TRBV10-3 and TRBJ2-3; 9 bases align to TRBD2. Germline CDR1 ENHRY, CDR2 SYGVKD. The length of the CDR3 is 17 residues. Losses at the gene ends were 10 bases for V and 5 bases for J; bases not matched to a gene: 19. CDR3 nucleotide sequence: TGTGCCAGCGCGACGAACCCGATTAGCGGGGGAATAGATACGCAGTATTTT. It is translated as CASATNPISGGIDTQYF.

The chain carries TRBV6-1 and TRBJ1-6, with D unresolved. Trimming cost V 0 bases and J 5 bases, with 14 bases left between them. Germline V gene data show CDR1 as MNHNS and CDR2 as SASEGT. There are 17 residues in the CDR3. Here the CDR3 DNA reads TGTGCCAGCAGTGAAGCGGGCAGTATACGAAATAATTCACCCCTCCACTTT. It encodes CASSEAGSIRNNSPLHF.

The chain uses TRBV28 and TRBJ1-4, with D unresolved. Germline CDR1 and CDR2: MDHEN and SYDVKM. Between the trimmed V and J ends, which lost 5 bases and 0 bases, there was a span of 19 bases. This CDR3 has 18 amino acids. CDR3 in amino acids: CASSPVGLALATNEKLFF. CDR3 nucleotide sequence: TGTGCCAGCAGTCCCGTTGGTCTGGCCCTAGCAACTAATGAAAAACTGTTTTTT.

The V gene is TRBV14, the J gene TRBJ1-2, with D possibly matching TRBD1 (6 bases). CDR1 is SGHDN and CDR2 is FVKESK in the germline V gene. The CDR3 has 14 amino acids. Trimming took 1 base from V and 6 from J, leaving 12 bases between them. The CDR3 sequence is CASSQGNRADGYTF. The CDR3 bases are TGTGCCAGCAGCCAAGGCAACAGGGCTGATGGCTACACCTTC.

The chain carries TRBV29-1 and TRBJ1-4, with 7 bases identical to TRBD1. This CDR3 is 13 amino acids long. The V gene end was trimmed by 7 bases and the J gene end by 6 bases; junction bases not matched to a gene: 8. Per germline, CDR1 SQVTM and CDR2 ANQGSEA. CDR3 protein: CSAGRGRDEKLFF. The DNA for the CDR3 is TGCAGCGCCGGGAGGGGGCGCGATGAAAAACTGTTTTTT. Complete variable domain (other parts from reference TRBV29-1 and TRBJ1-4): SAVISQKPSRDICQRGTSLTIQCQVDSQVTMMFWYRQQPGQSLTLIATANQGSEATYESGFVIDKFPISRPNLTFSTLTVSNMSPEDSSIYLCSAGRGRDEKLFFGSGTQLSVL.

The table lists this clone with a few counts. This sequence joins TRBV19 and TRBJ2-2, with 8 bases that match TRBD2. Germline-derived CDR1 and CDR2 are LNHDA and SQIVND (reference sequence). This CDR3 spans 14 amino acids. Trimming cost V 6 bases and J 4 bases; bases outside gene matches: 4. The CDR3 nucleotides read TGTGCCAGTAGATCCAGCGGGGGCACCGGGGAGCTGTTTTTT. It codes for CASRSSGGTGELFF. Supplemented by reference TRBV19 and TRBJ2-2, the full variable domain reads DGGITQSPKYLFRKEGQNVTLSCEQNLNHDAMYWYRQDPGQGLRLIYYSQIVNDFQKGDIAEGYSVSREKKESFPLTVTSAQKNPTAFYLCASRSSGGTGELFFGEGSRLTVL.

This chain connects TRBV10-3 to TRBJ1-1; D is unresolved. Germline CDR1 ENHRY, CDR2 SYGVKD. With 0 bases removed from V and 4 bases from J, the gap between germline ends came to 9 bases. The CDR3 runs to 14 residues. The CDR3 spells CAISESGSGTEAFF. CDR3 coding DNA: TGTGCCATCAGTGAGTCCGGCAGCGGCACTGAAGCTTTCTTT.

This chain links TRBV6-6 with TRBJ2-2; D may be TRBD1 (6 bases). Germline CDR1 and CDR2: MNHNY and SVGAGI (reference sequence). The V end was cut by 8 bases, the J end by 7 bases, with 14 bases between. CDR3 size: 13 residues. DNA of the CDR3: TGTGCCAGCGGACGACAGGAGGACGGGGAGCTGTTTTTT. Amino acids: CASGRQEDGELFF.

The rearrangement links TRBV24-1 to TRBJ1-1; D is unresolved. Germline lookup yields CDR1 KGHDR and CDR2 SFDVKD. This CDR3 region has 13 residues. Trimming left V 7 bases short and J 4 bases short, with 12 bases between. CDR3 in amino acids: CATRERGATEAFF. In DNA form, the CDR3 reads TGTGCCACCAGGGAACGGGGAGCCACTGAAGCTTTCTTT.

CDR3 DNA: TGTGCCAGCAGTGCCGGGACAGGGCTTGAAAAACTGTTTTTT. Translation: CASSAGTGLEKLFF. The rearrangement joins TRBV2 to TRBJ1-4; 9 nucleotides match TRBD1. This CDR3 region has 14 residues. Germline loops: CDR1 SNHLY, CDR2 FYNNEI. Trimming took 4 bases from V and 7 from J; bases not matched to a gene: 4.

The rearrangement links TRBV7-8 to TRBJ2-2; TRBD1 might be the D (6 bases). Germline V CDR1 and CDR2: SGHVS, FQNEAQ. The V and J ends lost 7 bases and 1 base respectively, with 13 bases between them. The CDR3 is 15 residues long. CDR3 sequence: CASTRTALNTGELFF. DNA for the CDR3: TGTGCCAGCACAAGGACAGCCCTGAACACCGGGGAGCTGTTTTTT.

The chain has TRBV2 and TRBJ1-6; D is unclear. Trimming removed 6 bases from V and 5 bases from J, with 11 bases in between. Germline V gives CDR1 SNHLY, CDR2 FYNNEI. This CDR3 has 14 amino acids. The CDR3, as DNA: TGTGCCAGCAGGCCGCCCTCTAATAATTCACCCCTCCACTTT. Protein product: CASRPPSNNSPLHF.

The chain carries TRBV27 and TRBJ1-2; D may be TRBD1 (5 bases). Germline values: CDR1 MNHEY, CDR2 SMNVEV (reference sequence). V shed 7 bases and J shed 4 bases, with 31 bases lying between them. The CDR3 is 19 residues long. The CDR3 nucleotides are TGTGCCAGCAAAGCACACGTCCCCCCTGCTACGGCCCAGGGCTATGGCTACACCTTC. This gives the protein CASKAHVPPATAQGYGYTF.

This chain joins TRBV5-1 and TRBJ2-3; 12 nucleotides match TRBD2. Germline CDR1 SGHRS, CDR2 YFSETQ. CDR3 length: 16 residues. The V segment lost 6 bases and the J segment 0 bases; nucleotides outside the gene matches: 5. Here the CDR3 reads CASTTSGGASTDTQYF. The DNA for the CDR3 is TGCGCCAGCACGACTAGCGGGGGTGCTAGCACAGATACGCAGTATTTT.

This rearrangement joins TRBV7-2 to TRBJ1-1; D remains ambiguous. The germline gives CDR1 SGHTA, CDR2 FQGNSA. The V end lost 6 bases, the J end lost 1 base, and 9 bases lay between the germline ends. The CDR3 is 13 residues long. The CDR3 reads CASRTQRNTEAFF. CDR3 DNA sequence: TGTGCCAGCAGGACTCAAAGGAACACTGAAGCTTTCTTT.

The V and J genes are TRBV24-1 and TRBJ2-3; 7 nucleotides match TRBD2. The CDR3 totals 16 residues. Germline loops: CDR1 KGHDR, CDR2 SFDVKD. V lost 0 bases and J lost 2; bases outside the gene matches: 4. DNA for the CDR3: TGTGCCACCAGTGATTTGAAGCGGGGCAACACAGATACGCAGTATTTT. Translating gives CATSDLKRGNTDTQYF.

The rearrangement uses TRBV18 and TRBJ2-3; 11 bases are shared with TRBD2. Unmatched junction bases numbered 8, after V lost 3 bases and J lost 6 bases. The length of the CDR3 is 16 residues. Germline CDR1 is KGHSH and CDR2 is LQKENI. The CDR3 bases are TGTGCCAGCTCACCGGGACTAGCGGCAGCGGGGGATACGCAGTATTTT. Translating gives CASSPGLAAAGDTQYF.

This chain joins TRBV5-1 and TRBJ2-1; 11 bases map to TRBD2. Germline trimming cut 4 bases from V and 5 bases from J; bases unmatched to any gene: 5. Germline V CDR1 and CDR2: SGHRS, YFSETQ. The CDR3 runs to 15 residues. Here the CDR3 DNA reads TGCGCCAGCAGCCCCACTAGCGGGGGTAACAATGAGCAGTTCTTC. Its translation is CASSPTSGGNNEQFF. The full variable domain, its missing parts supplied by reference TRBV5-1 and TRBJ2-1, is KAGVTQTPRYLIKTRGQQVTLSCSPISGHRSVSWYQQTPGQGLQFLFEYFSETQRNKGNFPGRFSGRQFSNSRSEMNVSTLELGDSALYLCASSPTSGGNNEQFFGPGTRLTVL.

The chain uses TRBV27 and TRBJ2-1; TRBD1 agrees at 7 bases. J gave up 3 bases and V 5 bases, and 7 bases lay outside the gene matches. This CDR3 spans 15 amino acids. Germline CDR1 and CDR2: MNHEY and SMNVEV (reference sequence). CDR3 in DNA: TGTGCCAGCAGTCCCCGACAGGGAATCTACAATGAGCAGTTCTTC. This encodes CASSPRQGIYNEQFF.

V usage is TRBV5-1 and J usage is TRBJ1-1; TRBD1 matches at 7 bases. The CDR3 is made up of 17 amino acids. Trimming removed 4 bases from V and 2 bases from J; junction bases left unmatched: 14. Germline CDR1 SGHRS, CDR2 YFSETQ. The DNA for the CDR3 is TGCGCCAGCAGCCCTGGCGGGCAGGGGGGAAGTAACACTGAAGCTTTCTTT. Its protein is CASSPGGQGGSNTEAFF.

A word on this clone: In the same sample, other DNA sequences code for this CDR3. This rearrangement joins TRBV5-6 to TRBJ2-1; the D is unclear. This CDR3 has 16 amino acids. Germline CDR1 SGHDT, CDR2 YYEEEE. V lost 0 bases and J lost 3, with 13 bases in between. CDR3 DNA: TGTGCCAGCAGCTTGGAAGGCACTGCGGACTACAATGAGCAGTTCTTC. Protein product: CASSLEGTADYNEQFF. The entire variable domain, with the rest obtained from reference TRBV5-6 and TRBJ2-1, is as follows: DAGVTQSPTHLIKTRGQQVTLRCSPKSGHDTVSWYQQALGQGPQFIFQYYEEEERQRGNFPDRFSGHQFPNYSSELNVNALLLGDSALYLCASSLEGTADYNEQFFGPGTRLTVL.